This is a list of T cell receptor beta chains from one sample in a study of T cells in localized non-small cell lung cancer. The repertoire was sequenced with immunoSEQ multiplex PCR; TCRdb's copy has only in-frame clones and lacks some. The data show just under 80,000 clones, around 84% seen once. Source: peripheral blood, taken before any cancer treatment. The receptors shown here come from a female donor older than 55 with stage I lung adenocarcinoma. CDR3s include the opening cysteine and the closing phenylalanine or tryptophan. Fields, in order: V gene, J gene, D gene, clone size, CDR3 protein, CDR3 DNA. A D gene is named only where the DNA matches it firmly. Clone size is given for some rows only: seen once, a few or many times, or a class if the clone is expanded.

TRBV27	TRBJ2-2	TRBD1	.	CASRTGGSTGELFF	TGTGCCAGCCGCACAGGGGGGAGCACCGGGGAGCTGTTTTTT
TRBV4-2	TRBJ1-1	.	.	CASSRGAMNTEAFF	TGTGCCAGCAGCCGGGGGGCCATGAACACTGAAGCTTTCTTT
TRBV7-2	TRBJ2-3	.	few	CASSLRQRTDTQYF	TGTGCCAGCAGCTTAAGGCAGCGCACAGATACGCAGTATTTT
TRBV4-2	TRBJ1-2	.	.	CASSQDYGYTF	TGTGCCAGCAGCCAAGACTATGGCTACACCTTC
TRBV5-1	TRBJ2-1	TRBD2	.	CASSLYAGGSNEQFF	TGCGCCAGCAGCTTGTACGCGGGGGGGTCCAATGAGCAGTTCTTC
TRBV21-1	TRBJ2-2	.	.	CASSNWEIPPVELFF	TGTGCCAGCAGCAACTGGGAGATTCCACCCGTGGAGCTGTTTTTT
TRBV27	TRBJ1-3	.	.	CASSVTGVSGNTIYF	TGTGCCAGCAGTGTCACAGGAGTCTCTGGAAACACCATATATTTT
TRBV27	TRBJ1-2	.	.	CASAIRGPNYGYTF	TGTGCCAGCGCCATACGGGGGCCCAACTATGGCTACACCTTC
TRBV5-6	TRBJ1-2	.	.	CASSLAGPTYGYTF	TGTGCCAGCAGCTTGGCGGGGCCTACTTATGGCTACACCTTC
TRBV7-2	TRBJ2-5	.	.	CASSLVVRETQYF	TGTGCCAGCAGCTTAGTTGTTAGGGAGACCCAGTACTTC
TRBV28	TRBJ1-3	.	.	CASSLGRNSGNTIYF	TGTGCCAGCAGTTTGGGACGGAACTCTGGAAACACCATATATTTT
TRBV11-2	TRBJ2-2	TRBD1	.	CASSPRTGGTGELFF	TGTGCCAGCAGCCCCCGGACAGGGGGGACCGGGGAGCTGTTTTTT
TRBV6-5	TRBJ2-7	.	.	CASSDDSRDEQYF	TGTGCCAGCAGCGACGATTCTCGCGACGAGCAGTACTTC
TRBV6-1	TRBJ2-7	.	.	CASSRGGGSSYEQYF	TGTGCCAGCAGCCGCGGTGGGGGGAGCTCCTACGAGCAGTACTTC
TRBV19	TRBJ2-2	TRBD1	.	CASSIGTGAGELFF	TGTGCCAGTAGTATAGGTACAGGGGCCGGGGAGCTGTTTTTT
TRBV5-6	TRBJ2-5	TRBD1	.	CASSNGQVPLHVETQYF	TGTGCCAGCAGCAATGGACAGGTCCCCCTGCACGTTGAGACCCAGTACTTC
TRBV19	TRBJ2-1	TRBD1	.	CASSIGQGRMDEQFF	TGTGCCAGTAGTATCGGACAGGGGAGAATGGATGAGCAGTTCTTC
TRBV7-9	TRBJ2-2	.	.	CASSLAGEHTGELFF	TGTGCCAGCAGCTTAGCGGGAGAGCATACCGGGGAGCTGTTTTTT
TRBV7-9	TRBJ1-2	TRBD1	.	CATADPDRAPGYTF	TGTGCCACAGCCGATCCGGACAGGGCCCCTGGCTACACCTTC
TRBV4-2	TRBJ1-2	.	many	CASSQLDSANYGYTF	TGTGCCAGCAGCCAGCTAGACAGCGCTAACTATGGCTACACCTTC
TRBV5-1	TRBJ2-7	TRBD1	.	CASSPPWTGNYEQYF	TGCGCCAGCAGCCCCCCTTGGACAGGAAACTACGAGCAGTACTTC
TRBV28	TRBJ1-1	.	.	CASIPRGGRTEAFF	TGTGCCAGCATTCCCCGGGGGGGGCGGACTGAAGCTTTCTTT
TRBV19	TRBJ2-1	.	.	CASSSGYNEQFF	TGTGCCAGTAGTAGTGGCTACAATGAGCAGTTCTTC
TRBV30	TRBJ1-3	.	few	CAWSIMLGSAGNTIYF	TGTGCCTGGAGTATAATGCTCGGCTCGGCAGGAAACACCATATATTTT
TRBV7-6	TRBJ2-5	.	.	CASSLDPTGGGTQYF	TGTGCCAGCAGCTTAGACCCGACTGGCGGTGGGACCCAGTACTTC
TRBV5-1	TRBJ1-4	.	.	CASKERPGDEKLFF	TGCGCCAGCAAGGAGCGGCCAGGGGATGAAAAACTGTTTTTT
TRBV27	TRBJ1-6	.	.	CASSPPRLGNSPLHF	TGTGCCAGCAGTCCACCACGTTTAGGAAATTCACCCCTCCACTTT
TRBV6-6	TRBJ2-1	TRBD1	.	CASSRTGVRNNEQFF	TGTGCCAGCAGTCGGACAGGGGTTAGGAACAATGAGCAGTTCTTC
TRBV15	TRBJ2-1	.	.	CATSATGLGNNEQFF	TGTGCCACCAGCGCGACGGGCCTCGGGAACAATGAGCAGTTCTTC
TRBV7-2	TRBJ1-1	.	.	CASSLAWKGVGTEAFF	TGTGCCAGCAGCTTAGCGTGGAAGGGGGTCGGCACTGAAGCTTTCTTT
TRBV19	TRBJ2-1	.	.	CTSSLAVGGGSEQFF	TGTACCAGTAGTCTAGCGGTTGGAGGGGGAAGTGAGCAGTTCTTC
TRBV15	TRBJ2-1	.	.	CATSRAGMQHEQFF	TGTGCCACCAGCAGAGCGGGAATGCAGCATGAGCAGTTCTTC